The 15 T cell receptor beta chains listed next were all sequenced from one sample in a study of shared clonotypes between healthy human individuals. Measured with immunoSEQ multiplex PCR; TCRdb has only the in-frame clones, and not every one. The sample lists roughly 2,300,000 clones, roughly 92% occurring once. The material sequenced was naive CD4+ T cells from PBMCs. As for subset: CD45RA+ positively selected. The receptors were gathered from a man in his late teens or twenties in good health. Some clones in this sample may be carry-over from other donors' samples.

The J gene is TRBJ2-7, the V gene TRBV30; D gene unclear. Germline V CDR1 and CDR2: GTSNPN, SVGIG (reference sequence). The CDR3 sequence is 14 residues long. V lost 2 bases, J lost 5 bases, and 16 bases lay in between. The CDR3 DNA reads as TGTGCCTGGAGTACCCGCGTACCCACTGACGAGCAGTACTTC. Protein sequence: CAWSTRVPTDEQYF.

The V and J genes are TRBV15 and TRBJ1-2; D is ambiguous. V was trimmed by 5 bases and J by 4 bases, leaving 8 bases between them. Germline loops: CDR1 LNHNV, CDR2 YYDKDF (reference sequence). The CDR3 is 12 residues long. This CDR3 reads CATSLEGYGYTF. As DNA, the CDR3 is TGTGCCACCAGCCTTGAGGGCTATGGCTACACCTTC. The complete variable domain, with remaining parts taken from reference TRBV15 and TRBJ1-2, reads DAMVIQNPRYQVTQFGKPVTLSCSQTLNHNVMYWYQQKSSQAPKLLFHYYDKDFNNEADTPDNFQSRRPNTSFCFLDIRSPGLGDTAMYLCATSLEGYGYTFGSGTRLTVV.

The chain links TRBV2 to TRBJ2-2; 7 positions match TRBD2. Trimming removed 7 bases from V and 9 bases from J; junction bases left unmatched: 8. The CDR3 loop spans 13 amino acids. Germline V CDR1 and CDR2: SNHLY, FYNNEI. The CDR3 protein is CASMEGGTRELFF. DNA of the CDR3: TGTGCCAGCATGGAGGGAGGGACCCGGGAGCTGTTTTTT.

The genes are TRBV19 and TRBJ1-2; D is perhaps TRBD1 (6 bases). Germline assignment: CDR1 LNHDA and CDR2 SQIVND (reference sequence). The germline V and J ends were trimmed by 5 bases and 5 bases, with 15 bases remaining between them. The CDR3 covers 14 residues. CDR3 sequence: CASSLRGTRYGYTF. In DNA, the CDR3 is TGTGCCAGTAGTCTAAGAGGGACACGGTATGGCTACACCTTC. Filled out from reference TRBV19 and TRBJ1-2, the complete variable domain reads DGGITQSPKYLFRKEGQNVTLSCEQNLNHDAMYWYRQDPGQGLRLIYYSQIVNDFQKGDIAEGYSVSREKKESFPLTVTSAQKNPTAFYLCASSLRGTRYGYTFGSGTRLTVV.

The chain recombines TRBV25-1 with TRBJ2-3, with a weak D call TRBD2 (5 bases). CDR1 is MGHDK, CDR2 SYGVNS, per germline. The CDR3 extends over 16 amino acids. Trimming took 1 base from V and 0 from J, leaving 11 bases between them. The DNA for the CDR3 is TGTGCCAGCAGTGAATTTGGCGGGCTAAGCACAGATACGCAGTATTTT. Translation gives CASSEFGGLSTDTQYF.

V is TRBV28 and J is TRBJ2-7; D perhaps matches TRBD2 (6 bases). The CDR3 contains 16 residues. Germline CDR1 reads MDHEN; CDR2 reads SYDVKM. Trimming cost V 7 bases and J 2 bases, with 21 bases left between them. The CDR3 protein is CASNTPGSGPAYEQYF. The CDR3 DNA follows: TGTGCCAGCAATACCCCAGGGAGCGGGCCGGCCTACGAGCAGTACTTC.

This chain connects TRBV18 to TRBJ1-1; D gene uncertain. V was cut by 8 bases and J by 3 bases, with 7 bases left in between. This CDR3 spans 11 amino acids. The germline gives CDR1 KGHSH, CDR2 LQKENI. The CDR3 nucleotides read TGTGCCAGCCGCGGGGACACTGAAGCTTTCTTT. The encoded protein is CASRGDTEAFF.

The genes are TRBV28 and TRBJ2-5, with 8 nucleotides matching TRBD1. Trimming took 2 bases from V and 5 from J; bases not matched to a gene: 7. The CDR3 consists of 15 residues. Germline V gene sequence: CDR1 MDHEN, CDR2 SYDVKM. The CDR3: CASSLPATGGETQYF. In DNA form, the CDR3 reads TGTGCCAGCAGTTTACCCGCTACAGGGGGGGAGACCCAGTACTTC.

About this clone itself: Other DNA variants within this sample encode the same CDR3. The V gene is TRBV5-1, the J gene TRBJ1-1, with 7 bases matching TRBD1. The CDR3 totals 14 residues. With V trimmed by 4 bases and J by 2 bases, 5 bases remained unmatched. CDR1 is SGHRS and CDR2 is YFSETQ in the germline V gene. CDR3 nucleotide sequence: TGCGCCAGCAGCCTGGGACAGCGAAACACTGAAGCTTTCTTT. It specifies CASSLGQRNTEAFF.

This chain connects TRBV5-1 to TRBJ2-2, with 13 bases aligning to TRBD2. With 4 bases clipped from V and 8 bases from J, the junction kept 8 bases outside the gene matches. There are 16 residues in the CDR3. Germline V lookup: CDR1 SGHRS, CDR2 YFSETQ. CDR3 nucleotide sequence: TGCGCCAGCAGCCCCGGACTAGCGGGAGCAATGGGGGAGCTGTTTTTT. It is translated as CASSPGLAGAMGELFF.

The V gene is TRBV11-1, the J gene TRBJ1-2; D remains ambiguous. Germline CDR1 reads SGHAT; CDR2 reads FQDESV (reference sequence). The CDR3 spans 11 residues. Deletions cut 1 base from V and 8 bases from J, with 5 bases between. The CDR3 reads CASSLGRGYTF. CDR3 sequence (DNA): TGTGCCAGCAGCTTAGGACGCGGCTACACCTTC. Variable domain in full (rest from reference TRBV11-1 and TRBJ1-2): EAEVAQSPRYKITEKSQAVAFWCDPISGHATLYWYRQILGQGPELLVQFQDESVVDDSQLPKDRFSAERLKGVDSTLKIQPAELGDSAMYLCASSLGRGYTFGSGTRLTVV.

This chain links TRBV5-1 with TRBJ2-1, with unresolved D. The CDR3 is 13 amino acids. Trimming took 0 bases from V and 9 from J, leaving 10 bases between them. CDR1 is SGHRS and CDR2 is YFSETQ in the germline V gene. As DNA, the CDR3 is TGCGCCAGCAGCTTGGTTGCAGTTAGTGAGCAGTTCTTC. Protein sequence: CASSLVAVSEQFF.

This chain connects TRBV28 to TRBJ2-7; TRBD2 matches at 10 bases. This CDR3 is 13 amino acids long. In germline, CDR1 is MDHEN, CDR2 SYDVKM. V was pared by 11 bases and J by 4 bases, with 8 bases of the junction left unmatched. The CDR3 nucleotides are TGTGCCGGCGGGGGGACTAGCGTATACGAGCAGTACTTC. Translating it yields CAGGGTSVYEQYF.

V is TRBV25-1 and J is TRBJ1-2, with D hard to call. The CDR3 runs 14 residues. V was pared by 0 bases and J by 4 bases, with 9 bases between. Germline loops: CDR1 MGHDK, CDR2 SYGVNS. CDR3 coding DNA: TGTGCCAGCAGTGAATATGTGGTCTTCTATGGCTACACCTTC. Translated: CASSEYVVFYGYTF.

The V gene is TRBV6-5, the J gene TRBJ2-5; D is undetermined. Trimming cost V 0 bases and J 4 bases, with 15 bases left between them. Germline V lookup: CDR1 MNHEY, CDR2 SVGAGI. The CDR3 covers 16 residues. The CDR3 reads CASSYSSSADGETQYF. DNA of the CDR3: TGTGCCAGCAGTTACTCGAGTTCGGCGGACGGAGAGACCCAGTACTTC.